This TCR beta chain emerged from a study of radiation and T cells in renal cell carcinoma. Study-level background: Nephrectomy followed 15 Gy stereotactic body radiation by 4 weeks.

Study-wide results and caveats: Pretreatment tumor biopsies were lacking, so baseline clonotypes are unknown. In blood, top tumor clones expanded by 2 weeks, shrinking by 4.

Germline V CDR1 and CDR2: MNHEY, SVGAGI. V was clipped by 6 bases and J by 0 bases; unmatched bases: 4. The CDR3 is made up of 15 amino acids. Described time point: baseline pretreatment blood. Treatment in this sample: 15 Gy SBRT to primary tumor, nephrectomy 4 weeks later. Clear cell pathology was present in this patient's renal cell carcinoma. A word on this clone: What it recognizes is unknown.

Repertoires were generated with immunoSEQ multiplex PCR, while TCRdb's copy carries only in-frame clones and drops some. The sample has 140,000 or so clones; roughly 90% are singletons. The TCR comes from a woman aged 45-65 years with renal cell carcinoma. The chain has TRBV6-5 and TRBJ2-1, with 8 bases that match TRBD2. The starting material was blood, obtained from a patient whose treatment included radiotherapy and nephrectomy. CDR3 protein: CASSLRGASYNEQFF. In nucleotides, the CDR3 is TGTGCCAGCAGCTTGCGGGGGGCCTCCTACAATGAGCAGTTCTTC.